What follows describes a single TCR beta chain. These data come from a study of blood T cell repertoires in COVID-19. Study details: Acute and convalescent COVID-19 samples came from the United States, Italy and Spain. T cells, B-cell-depleted T cells, or PBMCs supplied cDNA or gDNA.

Per the study methods: Reference gene primers were amplified, and this amplification served to estimate nucleated cell counts. Repertoires were generated with immunoSEQ multiplex PCR, while TCRdb's copy carries only in-frame clones and drops some. Clone size and the V and J calls come from that table; the DNA yielded D and trimming. Among roughly 220,000 clones listed, 80% were seen once. CDR1 SNHLY and CDR2 FYNNEI come from the germline V gene. The CDR3 is 13 amino acids. V was clipped by 6 bases and J by 0 bases, with 6 bases between them. What was sequenced was peripheral blood. V gene TRBV2 combines with J gene TRBJ2-1; a weak D match, TRBD2 (5 bases). The source is a woman in her 70s with acute or convalescent COVID-19. The CDR3 bases are TGTGCCAGCAGCCGGGACTCCTACAATGAGCAGTTCTTC. This sequence encodes CASSRDSYNEQFF.